This T cell receptor beta chain stems from a study of blood T cell repertoires in COVID-19. As for the study in general: Some COVID-19 samples were acute and others convalescent; all came from the United States, Italy and Spain.

Profiled with immunoSEQ multiplex PCR; TCRdb holds only in-frame clones, not every one. This sample has approximately 400,000 clones; approximately 88% occur once, and the top ten carry 10% to 15%. From germline, CDR1 is SGHRS and CDR2 YFSETQ. The CDR3 contains 17 residues. Unmatched junction bases numbered 7, after V lost 2 bases and J lost 4 bases. Those enrolled in Seattle joined during active infection and were followed longitudinally afterward. A few counts support this clone. The sample comprised peripheral blood. The source of this sequence is a woman aged 50 to 65 with COVID-19, enrolled during active disease. The V gene is TRBV5-1, the J gene TRBJ2-1, with TRBD2 identical over 12 bases. CDR3 amino acids: CASSFVGLAGVYNEQFF. For the CDR3, the DNA is TGCGCCAGCAGCTTCGTGGGACTAGCGGGTGTTTACAATGAGCAGTTCTTC.